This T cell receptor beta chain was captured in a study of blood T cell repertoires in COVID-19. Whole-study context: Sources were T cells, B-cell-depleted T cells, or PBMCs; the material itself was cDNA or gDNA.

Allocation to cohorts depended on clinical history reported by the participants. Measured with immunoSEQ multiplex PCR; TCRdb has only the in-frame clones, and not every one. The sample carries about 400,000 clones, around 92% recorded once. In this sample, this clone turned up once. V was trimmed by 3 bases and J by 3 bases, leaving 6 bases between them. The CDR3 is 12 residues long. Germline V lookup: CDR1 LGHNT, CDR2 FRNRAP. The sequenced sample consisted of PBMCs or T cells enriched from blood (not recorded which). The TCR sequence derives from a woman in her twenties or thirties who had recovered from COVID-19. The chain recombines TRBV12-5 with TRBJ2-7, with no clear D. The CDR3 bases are TGTGCTAGTGGTTTACAGAACTACGAGCAGTACTTC. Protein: CASGLQNYEQYF.